A single sample gave rise to the 23 T cell receptor beta chains below, sequenced in a study of blood T cell repertoires in COVID-19. Data came from immunoSEQ multiplex PCR; TCRdb stores just in-frame clones and leaves some out. The sample includes 100,000 or so clones, 81% of them seen just once. Sequencing input: peripheral blood. These receptors all stem from a woman between 65 and 79 years old with acute or convalescent COVID-19.

There are a few counts of this clone. The chain has TRBV12-3 or TRBV12-4 and TRBJ1-2; D remains unclear. The CDR3 consists of 11 residues. Trimming removed 6 bases from V and 4 bases from J, with 6 bases in between. CDR3 sequence (DNA): TGTGCCAGCAGCGGGTTCTATGGCTACACCTTC. Translated: CASSGFYGYTF.

The chain couples TRBV2 to TRBJ1-5, with a tentative D call TRBD1 (6 bases). The CDR3 covers 16 residues. V lost 5 bases and J 3 bases, leaving 17 bases between the germline ends. Germline loops: CDR1 SNHLY, CDR2 FYNNEI. The CDR3 sequence is CASSRDTSAPNQPQHF. As DNA, the CDR3 is TGTGCCAGCAGTCGGGACACCTCAGCCCCCAATCAGCCCCAGCATTTT. Full variable domain (remainder filled in from reference TRBV2 and TRBJ1-5): EPEVTQTPSHQVTQMGQEVILRCVPISNHLYFYWYRQILGQKVEFLVSFYNNEISEKSEIFDDQFSVERPDGSNFTLKIRSTKLEDSAMYFCASSRDTSAPNQPQHFGDGTRLSIL.

This sequence joins TRBV20-1 and TRBJ2-3; D remains ambiguous. Germline V gene sequence: CDR1 DFQATT, CDR2 SNEGSKA (reference sequence). The CDR3 consists of 11 residues. The V gene lost 0 bases and the J gene lost 10 bases, with 8 bases spanning the gap. CDR3: CSARDLVSQYF. CDR3 DNA sequence: TGCAGTGCTAGAGATCTCGTGTCGCAGTATTTT.

CDR3 loop: CTSSPPGASGRATGTGELFF. CDR3 bases: TGCACCAGCAGCCCCCCCGGGGCTAGCGGGAGGGCCACGGGCACCGGGGAGCTGTTTTTT. The genes are TRBV1 and TRBJ2-2; the D call in the table, TRBD2, was not verified against the DNA. TRBV1 is classified as a pseudogene. CDR3 length: 20 residues.

V usage is TRBV5-5 and J usage is TRBJ2-7; D remains ambiguous. CDR1 is SGHKS, CDR2 YYEKEE, per germline (reference sequence). Trimming cost V 0 bases and J 4 bases, with 8 bases left between them. This CDR3 is built from 13 residues. DNA of the CDR3: TGTGCCAGCAGCTTGGACAGACCTTACGAGCAGTACTTC. This gives the protein CASSLDRPYEQYF.

This sequence joins TRBV5-1 and TRBJ1-2; D uncertain. The germline V gene has CDR1 SGHRS and CDR2 YFSETQ. The CDR3 runs 13 residues. The V and J ends lost 2 bases and 4 bases respectively, with 9 bases between them. This CDR3 reads CASSFQRSYGYTF. In DNA form, the CDR3 reads TGCGCCAGCAGCTTTCAACGGAGCTATGGCTACACCTTC. The variable domain in full, with the rest retrieved from reference TRBV5-1 and TRBJ1-2, is KAGVTQTPRYLIKTRGQQVTLSCSPISGHRSVSWYQQTPGQGLQFLFEYFSETQRNKGNFPGRFSGRQFSNSRSEMNVSTLELGDSALYLCASSFQRSYGYTFGSGTRLTVV.

The rearrangement links TRBV5-6 to TRBJ2-7; D is unclear. Germline loops: CDR1 SGHDT, CDR2 YYEEEE. This CDR3 spans 13 amino acids. V was pared by 0 bases and J by 6 bases, with 10 bases between. The CDR3 sequence is CASSLALVSEQYF. The CDR3 DNA is TGTGCCAGCAGCTTGGCCCTAGTATCCGAGCAGTACTTC. Full variable domain (missing parts from reference TRBV5-6 and TRBJ2-7): DAGVTQSPTHLIKTRGQQVTLRCSPKSGHDTVSWYQQALGQGPQFIFQYYEEEERQRGNFPDRFSGHQFPNYSSELNVNALLLGDSALYLCASSLALVSEQYFGPGTRLTVT.

This chain joins TRBV27 and TRBJ1-2, with 11 bases matching TRBD1. V shed 6 bases and J 4 bases; nucleotides not matched to a gene: 4. CDR3 length: 14 residues. Germline CDR1 is MNHEY and CDR2 is SMNVEV (reference sequence). CDR3 in DNA: TGTGCCAGCAGGGGACAGGGGGTCGCCTATGGCTACACCTTC. Its protein is CASRGQGVAYGYTF.

This chain joins TRBV28 and TRBJ2-7; D is undetermined. Trimming left V 2 bases short and J 3 bases short, with 8 bases between. CDR1 and CDR2 (germline): MDHEN, SYDVKM. The CDR3 spans 13 residues. In DNA form, the CDR3 reads TGTGCCAGCAGTTTAAGTAGTAACTACGAGCAGTACTTC. It translates to CASSLSSNYEQYF.

The chain carries TRBV29-1 and TRBJ2-5; possible D gene TRBD2, 5 bases. CDR1 SQVTM and CDR2 ANQGSEA come from the germline V gene. V shed 4 bases and J shed 3 bases, with 6 bases lying between them. The CDR3 length is 11 residues. CDR3: CSVAGKETQYF. CDR3 DNA: TGCAGCGTTGCCGGGAAAGAGACCCAGTACTTC.

V gene TRBV21-1 combines with J gene TRBJ2-3; the tabulated D call, TRBD1, remains unverified against the DNA. TRBV21-1 is a known pseudogene. This CDR3 contains 18 residues. CDR3 loop: CASSKAKCWTGRTDTQYF. Here the CDR3 DNA reads TGTGCCAGCAGCAAAGCGAAGTGCTGGACAGGAAGAACAGATACGCAGTATTTT.

V and J are TRBV5-1 and TRBJ2-2, with TRBD1 as a possible D gene (5 bases). The germline CDR1 and CDR2 sequences are SGHRS and YFSETQ. The length of the CDR3 is 17 residues. V lost 4 bases and J lost 1, with 17 bases in between. The chain's CDR3 is CASSPPRRQGNTGELFF. The CDR3 DNA follows: TGCGCCAGCAGCCCCCCACGTCGGCAGGGGAACACCGGGGAGCTGTTTTTT. Combining the CDR3 with reference TRBV5-1 and TRBJ2-2 gives the whole variable domain KAGVTQTPRYLIKTRGQQVTLSCSPISGHRSVSWYQQTPGQGLQFLFEYFSETQRNKGNFPGRFSGRQFSNSRSEMNVSTLELGDSALYLCASSPPRRQGNTGELFFGEGSRLTVL.

CDR3 region: CASSLDRGPTGELFF. The CDR3 DNA reads as TGTGCCAGCAGCTTAGATCGAGGGCCAACCGGGGAGCTGTTTTTT. The V gene is TRBV11-2, the J gene TRBJ2-2; tentative D call: TRBD2 (5 bases). V lost 0 bases and J lost 5, with 10 bases in between. The CDR3 covers 15 residues. The germline CDR1 and CDR2 sequences are SGHAT and FQNNGV.

The chain's CDR3 is CASSYGNYGYTF. DNA of the CDR3: TGTGCCAGCAGCTATGGTAACTATGGCTACACCTTC. The chain joins TRBV6-5 to TRBJ1-2; the D is unclear. The CDR3 is made up of 12 amino acids. Trimming shortened V by 6 bases and J by 1 base, and 6 bases separated the two germline ends. Germline V CDR1 and CDR2: MNHEY, SVGAGI.

The V gene is TRBV6-2 or TRBV6-3, the J gene TRBJ1-2, with no clear D. Germline V gives CDR1 MNHEY, CDR2 SVGEGT. Deletions cut 5 bases from V and 4 bases from J, with 20 bases between. The length of the CDR3 is 16 residues. The CDR3 DNA reads as TGTGCCAGCAGTAACCCAAACGTGGCAGGCATCTATGGCTACACCTTC. Its protein is CASSNPNVAGIYGYTF.

This rearrangement joins TRBV18 to TRBJ1-6; 8 bases fit TRBD1. The V segment lost 2 bases and the J segment 9 bases; nucleotides outside the gene matches: 3. Germline V gene sequence: CDR1 KGHSH, CDR2 LQKENI. This CDR3 has 14 residues. CDR3 coding DNA: TGTGCCAGCTCACCAGACAGGGGACTTTCACCCCTCCACTTT. The encoded protein is CASSPDRGLSPLHF.

The gene calls are TRBV9 and TRBJ2-2, with TRBD2 matching over 13 bases. The CDR3 consists of 18 residues. Unmatched junction bases numbered 7, after V lost 2 bases and J lost 3 bases. Germline V CDR1 and CDR2: SGDLS, YYNGEE. CDR3 protein: CASSVRTSGRGDTGELFF. CDR3 DNA: TGTGCCAGCAGCGTGCGGACTAGCGGGAGAGGGGACACCGGGGAGCTGTTTTTT.

The genes are TRBV5-1 and TRBJ1-1, with 10 bases matching TRBD1. Germline CDR1 is SGHRS and CDR2 is YFSETQ. There are 17 residues in the CDR3. Trimming cost V 2 bases and J 4 bases; bases outside gene matches: 11. The CDR3: CASSFRDRGLIGTEAFF. In DNA, the CDR3 is TGCGCCAGCAGCTTCCGGGACAGGGGTCTTATAGGCACTGAAGCTTTCTTT.

This clone is a singleton in its sample. The chain couples TRBV30 to TRBJ1-5; 7 bases match TRBD1. CDR1 and CDR2 (germline): GTSNPN, SVGIG (reference sequence). V shed 5 bases, J shed 5 bases, and the junction held 3 bases outside the gene matches. This CDR3 spans 12 amino acids. The CDR3 here is CAWGQEDQPQHF. In nucleotides, the CDR3 is TGTGCCTGGGGACAGGAAGATCAGCCCCAGCATTTT.

The gene calls are TRBV6-2 or TRBV6-3 and TRBJ1-6; 8 positions match TRBD1. Germline-derived CDR1 and CDR2 are MNHEY and SVGEGT. The CDR3 spans 15 residues. With V trimmed by 2 bases and J by 10 bases, 7 bases remained unmatched. CDR3 in DNA: TGTGCCAGCAGTTACACTGGACAGGGAAGCTCACCCCTCCACTTT. This codes for CASSYTGQGSSPLHF.

The CDR3 protein is CASSVRAGYNSPLHF. CDR3 sequence (DNA): TGTGCCAGCAGTGTGAGGGCCGGCTATAATTCACCCCTCCACTTT. The chain uses TRBV2 and TRBJ1-6; unclear D gene. The CDR3 has 15 residues. The V end lost 4 bases, the J end lost 3 bases, and 10 bases lay between the germline ends. Germline V gene lookup returns CDR1 SNHLY and CDR2 FYNNEI.

In this sample, this clone turned up once. This sequence joins TRBV4-3 and TRBJ1-1; D may be TRBD1 (5 bases). Per germline, CDR1 LGHNA and CDR2 YSLEER. V shed 2 bases and J shed 5 bases, with 12 bases lying between them. The length of the CDR3 is 14 residues. The CDR3, as DNA: TGCGCCAGCAGCCAATTTCGGGGGAGGACTGAAGCTTTCTTT. Protein product: CASSQFRGRTEAFF.

On this clone itself: The identical CDR3 is also encoded by other nucleotide sequences in the sample. J is TRBJ1-1 and V is TRBV19, with a possible D match to TRBD1 (5 bases). V dropped 3 bases and J dropped 3 bases, with 11 bases sitting between them. Germline V gene sequence: CDR1 LNHDA, CDR2 SQIVND (reference sequence). The CDR3 has 14 amino acids. CDR3 sequence: CASSITGGDTEAFF. The CDR3, as DNA: TGTGCCAGTAGTATTACGGGGGGAGACACTGAAGCTTTCTTT. Drawing the rest from reference TRBV19 and TRBJ1-1, the complete variable domain is DGGITQSPKYLFRKEGQNVTLSCEQNLNHDAMYWYRQDPGQGLRLIYYSQIVNDFQKGDIAEGYSVSREKKESFPLTVTSAQKNPTAFYLCASSITGGDTEAFFGQGTRLTVV.